Sequencing of this TCR beta chain was carried out in a study of identical twins. A universal primer site was created by template switching, with the cDNA bearing unique molecular identifiers. TCRdb reprocessed the 5' RACE reads via MiXCR and lists one record per CDR3 protein. Of approximately 300,000 distinct CDR3 sequences in the sample, 8% to 9.5% were seen once. Findings and caveats of the study: Cross-sectional statistics underpinned the conclusions; the same donors were not followed. Memory repertoires showed no such pattern, whereas abundant cord blood beta clonotypes carried fewer insertions.

This clonotype came up many times. Its target is not known. These same data were also listed under a study on yellow fever vaccine responses in identical twins.

What was sequenced was CD8+ T cells sorted from blood. The receptor was derived from a woman between 18 and 30 years old in good health.

This CDR3 is CSAREEDRKYNEQFF. CDR3 nucleotides: TGCAGTGCTAGAGAGGAGGACCGGAAATACAATGAGCAGTTCTTC. The rearrangement links TRBV20-1 to TRBJ2-1; tentatively, D is TRBD2 (5 bases). CDR1 is DFQATT and CDR2 is SNEGSKA in the germline V gene (reference sequence). The CDR3 runs 15 residues. Trimming removed 0 bases at V and 4 bases at J, with 13 bases between.